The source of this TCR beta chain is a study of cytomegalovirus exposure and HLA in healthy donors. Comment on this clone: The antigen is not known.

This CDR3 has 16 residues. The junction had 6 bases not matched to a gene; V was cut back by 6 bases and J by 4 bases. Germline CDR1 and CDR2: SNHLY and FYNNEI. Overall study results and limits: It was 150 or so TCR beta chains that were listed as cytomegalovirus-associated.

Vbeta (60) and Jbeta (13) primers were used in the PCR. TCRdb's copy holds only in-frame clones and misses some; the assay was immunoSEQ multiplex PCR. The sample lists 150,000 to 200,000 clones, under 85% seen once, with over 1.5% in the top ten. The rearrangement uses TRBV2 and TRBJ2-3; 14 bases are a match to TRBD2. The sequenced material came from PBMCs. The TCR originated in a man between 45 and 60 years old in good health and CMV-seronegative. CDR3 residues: CASSPGLAGGADTQYF. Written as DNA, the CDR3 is TGTGCCAGCAGCCCCGGACTAGCGGGGGGAGCAGATACGCAGTATTTT.